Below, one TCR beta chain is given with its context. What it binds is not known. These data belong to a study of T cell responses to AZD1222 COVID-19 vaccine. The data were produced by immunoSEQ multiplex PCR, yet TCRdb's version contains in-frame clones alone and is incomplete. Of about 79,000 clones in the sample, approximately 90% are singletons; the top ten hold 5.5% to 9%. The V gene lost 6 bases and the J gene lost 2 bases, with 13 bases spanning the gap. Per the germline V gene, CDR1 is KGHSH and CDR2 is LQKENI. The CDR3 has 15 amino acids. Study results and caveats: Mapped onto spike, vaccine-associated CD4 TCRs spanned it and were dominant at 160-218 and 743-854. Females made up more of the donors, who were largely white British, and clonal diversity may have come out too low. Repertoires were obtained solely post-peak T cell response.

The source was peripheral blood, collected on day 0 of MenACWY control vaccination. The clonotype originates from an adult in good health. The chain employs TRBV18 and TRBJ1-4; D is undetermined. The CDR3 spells CASSDGRGTNEKLFF. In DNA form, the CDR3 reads TGTGCCAGCTCCGATGGTCGCGGGACTAATGAAAAACTGTTTTTT.